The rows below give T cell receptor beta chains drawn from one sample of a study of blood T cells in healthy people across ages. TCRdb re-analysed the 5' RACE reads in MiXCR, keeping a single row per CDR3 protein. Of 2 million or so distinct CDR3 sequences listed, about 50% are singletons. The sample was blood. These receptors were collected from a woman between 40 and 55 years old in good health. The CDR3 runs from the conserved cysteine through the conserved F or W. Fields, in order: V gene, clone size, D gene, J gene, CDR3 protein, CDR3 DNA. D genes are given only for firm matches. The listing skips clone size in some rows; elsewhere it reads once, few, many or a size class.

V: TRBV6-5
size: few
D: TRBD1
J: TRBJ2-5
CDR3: CASSRRTGQGGETQYF
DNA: TGTGCCAGCAGTCGCCGAACGGGACAGGGAGGGGAGACCCAGTACTTC

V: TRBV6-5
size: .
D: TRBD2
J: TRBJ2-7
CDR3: CASSRTSGGNYEQYF
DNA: TGTGCCAGCTCAAGGACTAGCGGGGGAAACTACGAGCAGTACTTC

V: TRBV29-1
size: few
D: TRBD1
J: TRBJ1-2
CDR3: CSVEGSQGATRYGYTF
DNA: TGCAGCGTTGAAGGGTCCCAGGGGGCAACGCGATATGGCTACACCTTC

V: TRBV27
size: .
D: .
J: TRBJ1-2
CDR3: CASRQDVWEDYGYTF
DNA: TGTGCCAGCAGACAAGACGTTTGGGAGGACTATGGCTACACCTTC

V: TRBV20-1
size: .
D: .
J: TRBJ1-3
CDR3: CSARWPGHPSSGNTIYF
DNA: TGCAGTGCTAGGTGGCCGGGGCACCCCTCCTCTGGAAACACCATATATTTT

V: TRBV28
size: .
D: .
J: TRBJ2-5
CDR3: CASSPYRRQETQYF
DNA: TGTGCCAGCAGTCCCTACAGGAGACAAGAGACCCAGTACTTC

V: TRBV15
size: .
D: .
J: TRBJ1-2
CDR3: CATSRDRGQYGYTF
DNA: TGTGCCACCAGCAGAGACAGGGGCCAGTATGGCTACACCTTC

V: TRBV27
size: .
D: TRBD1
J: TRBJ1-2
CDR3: CASSSAGGRWSGYTF
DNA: TGTGCCAGCAGTTCCGCAGGGGGGAGATGGTCTGGCTACACCTTC

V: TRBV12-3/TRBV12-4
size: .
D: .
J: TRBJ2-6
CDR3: CASSPSAAGANVLTF
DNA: TGTGCCAGCAGCCCCTCGGCAGCTGGGGCCAACGTCCTGACTTTC

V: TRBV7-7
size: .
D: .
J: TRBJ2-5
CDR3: CASTPRTGLQETQYF
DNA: TGTGCTAGCACCCCTCGAACAGGGCTCCAAGAGACCCAGTACTTC

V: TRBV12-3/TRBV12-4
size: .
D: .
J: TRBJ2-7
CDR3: CALGESVYEQYF
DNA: TGTGCCTTGGGGGAATCTGTCTACGAGCAGTACTTC

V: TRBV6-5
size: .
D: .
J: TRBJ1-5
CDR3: CASSKRPASNQPQHF
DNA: TGTGCCAGCAGCAAAAGACCGGCTAGCAATCAGCCCCAGCATTTT

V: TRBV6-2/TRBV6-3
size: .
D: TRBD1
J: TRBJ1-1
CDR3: CASKKRTGGHTEAFF
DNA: TGTGCCAGCAAAAAGAGGACAGGAGGTCACACTGAAGCTTTCTTT

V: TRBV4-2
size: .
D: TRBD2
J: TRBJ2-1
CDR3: CASSQVASGGYSETQFF
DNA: TGTGCCAGCAGCCAAGTTGCTAGCGGGGGATATAGCGAGACCCAGTTCTTC

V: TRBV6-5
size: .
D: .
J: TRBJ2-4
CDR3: CASRSTGTDIQYF
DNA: TGTGCCAGCAGGTCCACCGGGACCGACATTCAGTACTTC

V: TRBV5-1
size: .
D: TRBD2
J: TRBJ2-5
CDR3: CASSFAGGEAQYF
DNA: TGCGCCAGCAGCTTTGCGGGGGGGGAGGCCCAGTACTTC

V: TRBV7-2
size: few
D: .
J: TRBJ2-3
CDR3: CASSFVGGRDTQYF
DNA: TGTGCCAGCAGCTTTGTCGGTGGCAGAGATACGCAGTATTTT

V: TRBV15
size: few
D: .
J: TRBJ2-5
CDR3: CATSRDPDTRETQYF
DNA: TGTGCCACCAGCAGAGATCCCGACACCCGAGAGACCCAGTACTTC

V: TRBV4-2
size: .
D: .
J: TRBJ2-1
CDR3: CASSPRVFSYDEQFF
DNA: TGTGCCAGCAGCCCTCGGGTGTTCTCCTACGATGAGCAGTTCTTC

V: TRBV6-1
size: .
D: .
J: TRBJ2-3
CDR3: CASSVDLTHTDTQYF
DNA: TGTGCCAGCAGTGTGGACCTGACACACACAGATACGCAGTATTTT

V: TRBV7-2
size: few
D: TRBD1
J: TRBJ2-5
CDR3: CASFRTGGSQETQYF
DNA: TGTGCCAGCTTTCGGACAGGGGGGTCCCAAGAGACCCAGTACTTC

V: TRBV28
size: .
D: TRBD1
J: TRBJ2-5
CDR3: CASNEGQGWGETQYF
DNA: TGTGCCAGCAATGAAGGACAGGGGTGGGGAGAGACCCAGTACTTC

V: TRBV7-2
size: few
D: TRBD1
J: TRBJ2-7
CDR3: CASSGPTGVPREQYF
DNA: TGTGCCAGCAGCGGACCGACAGGGGTCCCACGCGAGCAGTACTTC

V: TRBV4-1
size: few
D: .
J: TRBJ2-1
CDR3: CASSQDSVTYNEQFF
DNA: TGCGCCAGCAGCCAAGATAGCGTAACCTACAATGAGCAGTTCTTC

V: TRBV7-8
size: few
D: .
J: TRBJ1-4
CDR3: CASSLADSEKLFF
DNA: TGTGCCAGCAGCTTAGCGGATAGTGAAAAACTGTTTTTT

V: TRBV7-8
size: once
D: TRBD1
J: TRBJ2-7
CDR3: CASSFGQGGISSQYF
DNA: TGTGCCAGCAGCTTCGGACAGGGGGGAATATCTAGCCAGTACTTC

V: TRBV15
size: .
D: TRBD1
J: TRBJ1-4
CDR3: CATSGPGTGREKLFF
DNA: TGTGCCACCAGCGGACCCGGGACAGGGAGAGAGAAACTGTTTTTT

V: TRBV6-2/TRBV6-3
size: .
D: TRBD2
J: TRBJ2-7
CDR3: CASRTSGSYEQYF
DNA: TGTGCCAGCAGGACTAGCGGCTCCTACGAGCAGTACTTC

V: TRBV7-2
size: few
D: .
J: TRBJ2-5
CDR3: CASSSSGLQQETQYF
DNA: TGTGCCAGCAGCTCGTCAGGGTTACAGCAAGAGACCCAGTACTTC

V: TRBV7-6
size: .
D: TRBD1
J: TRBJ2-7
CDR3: CASSLSGTGSREQYF
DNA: TGTGCCAGCAGCCTATCCGGGACAGGGTCCCGCGAGCAGTACTTC

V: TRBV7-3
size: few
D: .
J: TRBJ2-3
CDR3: CASSITGLDTQYF
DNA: TGTGCCAGCAGCATCACAGGGTTAGATACGCAGTATTTT

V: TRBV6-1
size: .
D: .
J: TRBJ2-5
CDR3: CASSEGRGLKTQYF
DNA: TGTGCCAGCAGTGAAGGTCGGGGGTTGAAGACCCAGTACTTC

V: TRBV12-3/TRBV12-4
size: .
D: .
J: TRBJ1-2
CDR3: CASSLSRERMYSYTF
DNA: TGTGCCAGCAGCTTATCTCGAGAGAGAATGTACAGCTACACCTTC

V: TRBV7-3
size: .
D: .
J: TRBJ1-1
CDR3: CASSDRRVTEAFF
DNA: TGTGCCAGCAGCGACCGACGGGTCACTGAAGCTTTCTTT

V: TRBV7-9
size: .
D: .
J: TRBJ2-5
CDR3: CASGSGVWETQYF
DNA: TGTGCCAGCGGGTCTGGGGTCTGGGAGACCCAGTACTTC

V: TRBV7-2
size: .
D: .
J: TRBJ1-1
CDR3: CASSFKAYTEAFF
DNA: TGTGCCAGCAGCTTTAAAGCCTACACTGAAGCTTTCTTT

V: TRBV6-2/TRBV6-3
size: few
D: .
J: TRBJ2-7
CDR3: CAAEGTYEQYF
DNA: TGTGCCGCCGAGGGAACCTACGAGCAGTACTTC

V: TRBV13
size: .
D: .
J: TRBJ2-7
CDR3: CASSSRPGSYEQYF
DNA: TGTGCCAGCAGCTCCCGCCCCGGTTCCTACGAGCAGTACTTC

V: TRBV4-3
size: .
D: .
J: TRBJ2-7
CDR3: CASSHPGHEQYF
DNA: TGCGCCAGCAGCCACCCCGGCCACGAGCAGTACTTC

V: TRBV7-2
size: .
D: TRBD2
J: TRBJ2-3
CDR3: CASSSGLAGVEDTQYF
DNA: TGTGCCAGCAGCTCGGGACTAGCGGGGGTCGAGGATACGCAGTATTTT

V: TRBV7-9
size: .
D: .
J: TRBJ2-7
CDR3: CVSSLEGSLYEQYF
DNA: TGTGTCAGCAGCTTAGAGGGATCCCTATACGAGCAGTACTTC

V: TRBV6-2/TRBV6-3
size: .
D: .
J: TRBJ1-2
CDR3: CASRAQGSRYGYTF
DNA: TGTGCCAGCAGGGCACAGGGTTCCCGCTATGGCTACACCTTC

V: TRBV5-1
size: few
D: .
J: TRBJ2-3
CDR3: CASSLEARVDTQYF
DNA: TGCGCCAGCAGCTTGGAAGCAAGGGTAGATACGCAGTATTTT

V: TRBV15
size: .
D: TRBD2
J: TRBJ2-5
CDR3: CATSRVAGGETQYF
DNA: TGTGCCACCAGCAGAGTAGCGGGGGGAGAGACCCAGTACTTC

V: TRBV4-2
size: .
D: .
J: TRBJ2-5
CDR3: CASSQDLSRGRRWETQYF
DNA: TGTGCCAGCAGCCAAGATCTCTCGCGGGGGCGCCGGTGGGAGACCCAGTACTTC

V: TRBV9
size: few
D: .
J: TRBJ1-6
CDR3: CASSVGEAPLHF
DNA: TGTGCCAGCAGCGTAGGGGAGGCGCCCCTCCACTTT

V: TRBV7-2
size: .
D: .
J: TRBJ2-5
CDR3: CASSPLSLLGETQYF
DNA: TGTGCCAGCAGCCCCCTCTCCTTACTGGGCGAGACCCAGTACTTC

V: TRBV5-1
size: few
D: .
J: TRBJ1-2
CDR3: CASSFEGLSYGYTF
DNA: TGCGCCAGCAGCTTCGAAGGTCTCTCCTATGGCTACACCTTC

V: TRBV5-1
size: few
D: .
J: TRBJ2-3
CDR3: CASSLVWGNTDTQYF
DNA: TGCGCCAGCAGCTTGGTTTGGGGAAACACAGATACGCAGTATTTT

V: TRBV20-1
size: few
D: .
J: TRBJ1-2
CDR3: CSAREGTASTGYGYTF
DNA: TGCAGTGCTAGAGAGGGCACAGCCTCGACCGGCTATGGCTACACCTTC

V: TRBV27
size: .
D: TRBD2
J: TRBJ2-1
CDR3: CASSKGLAGYNEQFF
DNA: TGTGCCAGCAGCAAGGGACTAGCGGGCTACAATGAGCAGTTCTTC

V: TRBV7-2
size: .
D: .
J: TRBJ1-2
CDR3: CASSRTGRGSYGYTF
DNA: TGTGCCAGCAGCCGCACAGGGAGAGGCTCTTATGGCTACACCTTC